The rows below give T cell receptor beta chains drawn from one sample of a study of T cell responses to AZD1222 COVID-19 vaccine. The protocol was immunoSEQ multiplex PCR, while the TCRdb copy is restricted to in-frame clones and leaves out a portion. The sample lists approximately 130,000 clones, around nine tenths seen once, with under 35% in the top ten. The input for sequencing was peripheral blood, taken on day 0 of AZD1222 vaccination. The receptors were sampled from an adult in good health. The CDR3 runs from the conserved cysteine through the conserved F or W. D genes are given only for firm matches. Clone size is shown for a subset of rows, as once, few, many or a class of expanded clone.

abundance	v_gene	j_gene	d_gene	CDR3nt	CDR3aa
NA	TRBV18	TRBJ1-5	TRBD1	TGTGCCAGCTCCTGGACAGGGGGCGCAGAGCAGCCCCAGCATTTT	CASSWTGGAEQPQHF
NA	TRBV3-1/TRBV3-2	TRBJ1-1	NA	TGTGCCAGCAGCCAAGATGTGGGTACTGAAGCTTTCTTT	CASSQDVGTEAFF
NA	TRBV5-4	TRBJ2-5	NA	TGTGCCAGCAGCTTGGACTCAGGGGGGAGGGAGACCCAGTACTTC	CASSLDSGGRETQYF
NA	TRBV2	TRBJ1-2	NA	TGTGCCAGCAGTGGGTTACAGGACTATGGCTACACCTTC	CASSGLQDYGYTF
NA	TRBV4-1	TRBJ1-1	NA	TGCGCCAGCAGCCTCGGGACTGAAGCTTTCTTT	CASSLGTEAFF
NA	TRBV7-2	TRBJ1-5	NA	TGTGCCAGCGGACTACAGGGAGATCAGCCCCAGCATTTT	CASGLQGDQPQHF
NA	TRBV5-1	TRBJ2-7	NA	TGCGCCAGCAGCTTGGAGGTCGGCTCCTCCTACGAGCAGTACTTC	CASSLEVGSSYEQYF
NA	TRBV5-1	TRBJ1-1	NA	TGCGCCAGCAGCCCGCGGAGGGGAGAGGGAACAGGTGAAGCTTTCTTT	CASSPRRGEGTGEAFF
NA	TRBV9	TRBJ2-7	NA	TGTGCCAGCAGCCGAAGCCCCGACCACTACGAGCAGTACTTC	CASSRSPDHYEQYF
NA	TRBV21-1	TRBJ1-5	NA	TGTGCCAGCAGTACTTCTGAGCCTTGGGGAATCAATCAGCCCCAGCATTTT	CASSTSEPWGINQPQHF
NA	TRBV7-6	TRBJ2-5	NA	TGTGCCAGCAGCCGAGGGCAAGAGACCCAGTACTTC	CASSRGQETQYF
NA	TRBV7-7	TRBJ2-1	NA	TGTGCTAGCAGCTTAGCCGGAGACTCCTACAATGAGCAGTTCTTC	CASSLAGDSYNEQFF
once	TRBV7-6	TRBJ2-6	TRBD1	TGTGCCAGCAGCTTAAGACAGGGCTCTGGGGCCAACGTCCTGACTTTC	CASSLRQGSGANVLTF
NA	TRBV5-1	TRBJ2-7	NA	TGCGCCAGCAGGAGGGACAACTCGTTCGGCGACGAGCAGTACTTC	CASRRDNSFGDEQYF
NA	TRBV24-1	TRBJ2-7	TRBD1	TGTGCCACCAGTGAACGGGGACAGGACGAGCAGTACTTC	CATSERGQDEQYF
once	TRBV3-1/TRBV3-2	TRBJ2-3	TRBD2	TGTGCCAGCACTCGCCGTCGCGGCGGGAGGGTAGATACGCAGTATTTT	CASTRRRGGRVDTQYF
NA	TRBV19	TRBJ1-1	NA	TGTGCCAGTAGTCCTGAATCGACCAGGTACACTGAAGCTTTCTTT	CASSPESTRYTEAFF
NA	TRBV5-4	TRBJ2-7	TRBD1	TGTGCCAGCAGCGCCGGGACAGGGTTTGAGCAGTACTTC	CASSAGTGFEQYF
NA	TRBV18	TRBJ2-1	TRBD2	TGTGCCAGCTCGACTAGCGGGAGGGCTATGAATGAGCAGTTCTTC	CASSTSGRAMNEQFF
few	TRBV6-1	TRBJ1-5	NA	TGTGCCAGCAGTGAACCAGGGTGGCAGCCCCAGCATTTT	CASSEPGWQPQHF
NA	TRBV5-6	TRBJ1-1	NA	TGTGCCAGCAGCTTGGATCTCAGCACTGAAGCTTTCTTT	CASSLDLSTEAFF
NA	TRBV7-2	TRBJ2-5	NA	TGTGCCAGCAGCCCCTCTTCGTACCAAGAGACCCAGTACTTC	CASSPSSYQETQYF
NA	TRBV7-2	TRBJ1-5	NA	TGTGCCAGCAGCTTAGTGGGGGCCGCGAATCAGCCCCAGCATTTT	CASSLVGAANQPQHF
NA	TRBV9	TRBJ1-1	NA	TGTGCCAGCAGTAGACAGGCGGAGGGCACTGAAGCTTTCTTT	CASSRQAEGTEAFF
NA	TRBV19	TRBJ2-5	NA	TGTGCCAGTAGCATATCCATTTCTGAGACCCAGTACTTC	CASSISISETQYF
NA	TRBV29-1	TRBJ2-7	NA	TGCAGCGTTGATACAGGGTACGCGGACGAGCAGTACTTC	CSVDTGYADEQYF
NA	TRBV2	TRBJ2-3	NA	TGTGCCAGCATCTCAGGCGAGGAGACAGATACGCAGTATTTT	CASISGEETDTQYF
NA	TRBV14	TRBJ1-4	NA	TGTGCCAGCAGCAAAGGGGACGGATCCCATGAAAAACTGTTTTTT	CASSKGDGSHEKLFF
NA	TRBV5-1	TRBJ1-2	NA	TGCGCCAGCAGCTTCGGGACCGGGAACTATGGCTACACCTTC	CASSFGTGNYGYTF
NA	TRBV4-2	TRBJ1-1	NA	TGTGCCAGCAGCCAGGGGAAAGACACTGAAGCTTTCTTT	CASSQGKDTEAFF
NA	TRBV5-1	TRBJ2-7	NA	TGCGCCAGCATTGGCCTGGACAGCCCCTACGAGCAGTACTTC	CASIGLDSPYEQYF
NA	TRBV18	TRBJ1-5	NA	TGTGCCAGCTCATCACAGGGTAGGGATCAGCCCCAGCATTTT	CASSSQGRDQPQHF
once	TRBV9	TRBJ2-1	TRBD1	TGTGCCAGCAGCGCCCGGGACAGGGATAATAATGAGCAGTTCTTC	CASSARDRDNNEQFF
few	TRBV4-3	TRBJ1-6	NA	TGCGCCAGCAGCCAAGGCCCGTCTTCGGGGAATTCACCCCTCCACTTT	CASSQGPSSGNSPLHF
once	TRBV18	TRBJ1-1	TRBD1	TGTGCCAGCTCGCCCGGACAGGGGACCTCTTCGGGCACTGAAGCTTTCTTT	CASSPGQGTSSGTEAFF
NA	TRBV5-1	TRBJ2-5	NA	TGCGCCAGCAGCTTAAGGGGGGAAGAGACCCAGTACTTC	CASSLRGEETQYF
NA	TRBV5-1	TRBJ1-1	NA	TGCGCCAGCAAGGGGGGGAACACTGAAGCTTTCTTT	CASKGGNTEAFF
NA	TRBV7-9	TRBJ2-1	NA	TGTGCCAGCAGCTTAGCGCTGCATGGGCAGTTCTTC	CASSLALHGQFF
NA	TRBV10-3	TRBJ1-5	TRBD1	TGTGCCATCAGTGAGTCGGCGGGACAGGGGGTTCAGCCCCAGCATTTT	CAISESAGQGVQPQHF
NA	TRBV23-1	TRBJ2-5	NA	TGCGCCAGCAGTCAACGGGGTAGGGGAAGAGAGACCCAGTACTTC	CASSQRGRGRETQYF
NA	TRBV5-3	TRBJ1-6	TRBD1	TGTGCCAGAACCTTCAACAGGGGGGTAGGGTATAATTCACCCCTCCACTTT	CARTFNRGVGYNSPLHF
NA	TRBV11-2	TRBJ2-1	TRBD2	TGTGCCAGCAGCTTCAGCGGGAAGGGCAATGAGCAGTTCTTC	CASSFSGKGNEQFF
NA	TRBV9	TRBJ2-3	NA	TGTGCCAGCAGCCTCGCCCAGGGGGGGGCCCTCACAGATACGCAGTATTTT	CASSLAQGGALTDTQYF
NA	TRBV5-1	TRBJ2-7	TRBD1	TGCGCCAGCAGCCCGGACAGGGGGAGATACGAGCAGTACTTC	CASSPDRGRYEQYF
NA	TRBV10-3	TRBJ1-2	TRBD1	TGTGCCATCAGCCCCGGACAGGGGCCCCAGGTCGATGGCTACACCTTC	CAISPGQGPQVDGYTF
NA	TRBV10-1	TRBJ1-2	NA	TGCGCCAGCAGAAACCATAATCCACCCGGGGACTATGGCTACACCTTC	CASRNHNPPGDYGYTF
NA	TRBV7-2	TRBJ2-7	TRBD1	TGTGCCAGCAGCTTAGAAGGGACAGGGGGCCGGGAGCAGTACTTC	CASSLEGTGGREQYF
NA	TRBV6-1	TRBJ1-5	NA	TGTGCCAGCAGTGAACCGGGAAATCAGCCCCAGCATTTT	CASSEPGNQPQHF
once	TRBV7-9	TRBJ2-1	TRBD2	TGTGCCAGCAGCTCAAGCGGGGTGGATCAGTTCTTC	CASSSSGVDQFF
NA	TRBV4-2	TRBJ1-1	NA	TGTGCCAGCAGCCAAGTGGGAGGGCGCTACACTGAAGCTTTCTTT	CASSQVGGRYTEAFF
NA	TRBV6-5	TRBJ1-2	TRBD1	TGTGCCAGCAGTTCCTGGACAGGGAAGGACTATGGCTACACCTTC	CASSSWTGKDYGYTF
NA	TRBV2	TRBJ2-2	NA	TGTGCCAGCACCCGAATTCAATCCGGGACGGGCCTATATACCGGGGAGCTGTTTTTT	CASTRIQSGTGLYTGELFF
NA	TRBV3-1/TRBV3-2	TRBJ2-7	NA	TGTGCCAGCAGTCGTACAGGGAGAGAGCAGTACTTC	CASSRTGREQYF